These 28 T cell receptor beta chains came from one sample sequenced in a study of T cell repertoires in cytomegalovirus infection. TCRdb passed the reads through MiXCR, listing each CDR3 protein once. The sample comprises approximately 910,000 distinct CDR3 sequences, around 31% of which are singletons, and over 11% rests with the top ten. These receptors have no known antigen. Sequencing used cultured CD8+ T cells from PBMCs, obtained from culture after CMV antigen stimulation. Receptor source: a human donor in good health (CMV status not recorded). Some clones in this sample may be carry-over from other donors' samples.

Comments on this clonotype: An end of the junction does not agree with germline; a read error may underlie this. The V gene is TRBV5-1, the J gene TRBJ2-1; maybe TRBD2 (5 bases). Per the germline V gene, CDR1 is SGHRS and CDR2 is YFSETQ. The CDR3 spans 13 residues. The CDR3 spells CASEGVRGNEQFF. The CDR3 bases are TGCGCCAGCGAAGGAGTGAGAGGGAATGAGCAGTTTTTC.

V and J are TRBV27 and TRBJ1-2; 8 bases match TRBD1. Germline trimming cut 3 bases from V and 0 bases from J; bases unmatched to any gene: 3. There are 15 residues in the CDR3. The V gene's germline CDR1 is MNHEY and CDR2 SMNVEV (reference sequence). CDR3 sequence reads: CASSFAQGANYGYTF. In DNA form, the CDR3 reads TGTGCCAGCAGTTTCGCACAGGGGGCTAACTATGGCTACACCTTC.

This chain uses TRBV4-3 with TRBJ1-2; D gene unclear. The germline CDR1 and CDR2 sequences are LGHNA and YSLEER. V lost 3 bases to trimming and J lost 7 bases, with 9 bases between them. The CDR3 is made up of 12 amino acids. The CDR3 spells CASSHWISGYTF. CDR3 coding DNA: TGCGCCAGCAGCCACTGGATATCTGGCTACACCTTC.

The sample holds one count of this clonotype. The chain has TRBV27 and TRBJ2-5; 10 bases agree with TRBD2. The germline V gene has CDR1 MNHEY and CDR2 SMNVEV (reference sequence). V trimming: 3 bases; J trimming: 1 base; junction bases outside the gene matches: 2. This CDR3 has 15 amino acids. The CDR3 protein is CASSLGLAPQETQYF. DNA of the CDR3: TGTGCCAGCAGTTTGGGACTAGCGCCCCAAGAGACCCAGTACTTC.

This clonotype was picked up a small number of times. The chain links TRBV15 to TRBJ2-1; 10 bases map to TRBD1. CDR1 is LNHNV and CDR2 is YYDKDF in the germline V gene (reference sequence). This CDR3 has 15 residues. The ends lost 1 base at V and 6 bases at J; junction bases unmatched: 3. This CDR3 reads CATSRGRTGGNEQFF. As DNA, the CDR3 is TGTGCCACCAGCAGAGGGAGGACAGGGGGCAATGAGCAGTTCTTC.

The chain has TRBV19 and TRBJ1-6; D is undetermined. The CDR3 contains 13 residues. Germline CDR1 and CDR2: LNHDA and SQIVND (reference sequence). The V end lost 1 base, the J end lost 9 bases, and 7 bases lay between the germline ends. Here the CDR3 DNA reads TGTGCCAGTAGTATAGCATGGGGTTCACCCCTCCACTTT. Translation: CASSIAWGSPLHF.

The chain employs TRBV18 and TRBJ2-1, with D perhaps matching TRBD1 (6 bases). The V gene lost 3 bases and the J gene lost 3 bases, with 15 bases spanning the gap. The CDR3 runs to 16 residues. CDR1 is KGHSH, CDR2 LQKENI, per germline. In DNA, the CDR3 is TGTGCCAGCTCACCCCAGGGAACAGGGCGCTACAATGAGCAGTTCTTC. Protein: CASSPQGTGRYNEQFF.

This clonotype was counted a few times. The V and J genes are TRBV18 and TRBJ1-3; no clear D gene. In germline, CDR1 is KGHSH, CDR2 LQKENI. The CDR3 loop spans 15 amino acids. V lost 4 bases and J lost 4, with 14 bases in between. CDR3 coding DNA: TGTGCCAGCTCACTGATGGACGCTACGGGAAACACCATATATTTT. The encoded protein is CASSLMDATGNTIYF.

The chain joins TRBV24-1 to TRBJ2-2, with TRBD2 identical over 11 bases. The CDR3 covers 17 residues. V lost 4 bases, J lost 6 bases, and 9 bases stayed unmatched. The germline V gene has CDR1 KGHDR and CDR2 SFDVKD. The CDR3 reads CATSEFSGGAVPGELFF. CDR3 sequence (DNA): TGTGCCACCAGTGAATTTAGCGGGGGGGCCGTCCCCGGGGAGCTGTTTTTT.

The V call is TRBV20-1, the J call TRBJ2-4, with D uncertain. The CDR3 is made up of 11 amino acids. Germline CDR1 DFQATT, CDR2 SNEGSKA (reference sequence). V was trimmed by 0 bases and J by 7 bases, leaving 4 bases between them. Written as DNA, the CDR3 is TGCAGTGCTAGAGATCAGAACATTCAGTACTTC. This sequence encodes CSARDQNIQYF.

Concerning this clonotype itself: This may come from a read error, since a much larger clone is one base off. The chain's CDR3 is CVTSVDLGGNTEAFF. The DNA of the CDR3 is TGTGTCACCTCTGTAGATTTGGGAGGGAACACTGAAGCTTTCTTT. This chain connects TRBV12-3 or TRBV12-4 to TRBJ1-1; D is undetermined. The CDR3 spans 15 residues.

The chain is built from TRBV4-1 and TRBJ1-1; TRBD1 is a possible D gene (6 bases). Germline V gene lookup returns CDR1 MGHRA and CDR2 YSYEKL. The CDR3 extends over 15 amino acids. The V end was cut by 3 bases, the J end by 5 bases, with 16 bases between. The CDR3 here is CASSHLQGGGTEAFF. CDR3 DNA: TGCGCCAGCAGCCACCTACAGGGTGGGGGAACTGAAGCTTTCTTT.

This clonotype was counted a few times. The genes are TRBV7-9 and TRBJ1-6; possible D gene TRBD1, 6 bases. The V gene's germline CDR1 is SEHNR and CDR2 FQNEAQ (reference sequence). V gave up 0 bases and J gave up 7 bases, with 13 bases separating them. The CDR3 has 16 residues. In nucleotides, the CDR3 is TGTGCCAGCAGCTTAGCGGACAGCCCTCAGAATTCACCCCTCCACTTT. It is translated as CASSLADSPQNSPLHF.

This clonotype has a handful of counts. The gene calls are TRBV20-1 and TRBJ2-1; 7 bases agree with TRBD2. CDR3 length: 16 residues. V gave up 3 bases and J gave up 1 base; unmatched junction bases: 9. Germline V gene lookup returns CDR1 DFQATT and CDR2 SNEGSKA (reference sequence). DNA of the CDR3: TGCAGTGCTAGCCGTGGAGGGCGGGGGTCCTACAATGAGCAGTTCTTC. Amino acid sequence: CSASRGGRGSYNEQFF.

This clonotype was observed at least ten times. V usage is TRBV28 and J usage is TRBJ2-1, with D possibly matching TRBD2 (6 bases). V lost 4 bases to trimming and J lost 7 bases, with 8 bases between them. Germline V gene lookup returns CDR1 MDHEN and CDR2 SYDVKM. This CDR3 spans 12 amino acids. The CDR3 protein is CASSSGRNEQFF. The CDR3 DNA sequence: TGTGCCAGCAGTTCAGGGAGGAATGAGCAGTTCTTC.

This clonotype was found a few times. The chain joins TRBV5-4 to TRBJ2-3, with D perhaps TRBD1 (6 bases). Looked up from germline, CDR1 is SGHNT and CDR2 is YYREEE (reference sequence). The CDR3 runs 17 residues. Trimming pared 3 bases from V and 2 bases from J, leaving 19 bases between. In DNA, the CDR3 is TGTGCCAGCAGCTCCATGGACAGCCTAGAGTACACAGATACGCAGTATTTT. Translating it yields CASSSMDSLEYTDTQYF.

This clonotype was observed a handful of times. This chain connects TRBV27 to TRBJ2-1; 10 bases are a match to TRBD2. V lost 0 bases, J lost 6 bases, and 5 bases stayed unmatched. The germline gives CDR1 MNHEY, CDR2 SMNVEV (reference sequence). This CDR3 has 16 amino acids. CDR3 in amino acids: CASSLSGTSAGNEQFF. The CDR3 DNA is TGTGCCAGCAGTTTATCCGGGACTAGCGCTGGCAATGAGCAGTTCTTC.

J is TRBJ2-2 and V is TRBV5-1; D possibly corresponds to TRBD2 (5 bases). This CDR3 has 13 amino acids. V gave up 6 bases and J gave up 4 bases, with 10 bases separating them. Germline lookup yields CDR1 SGHRS and CDR2 YFSETQ. The DNA for the CDR3 is TGCGCCAGCATCGGAGCGGTCACCGGGGAGCTGTTTTTT. The encoded protein is CASIGAVTGELFF.

This clonotype was detected only a few times. J is TRBJ2-5 and V is TRBV12-3 or TRBV12-4; a possible D gene is TRBD1 (6 bases). With 2 bases removed from V and 2 bases from J, the gap between germline ends came to 15 bases. This CDR3 contains 16 residues. CDR3 coding DNA: TGTGCCAGCAGTTTATGGGGGATTGGGACACAAGAGACCCAGTACTTC. Amino acid sequence: CASSLWGIGTQETQYF.

The chain employs TRBV5-3 and TRBJ2-7, with a tentative D call TRBD1 (6 bases). TRBV5-3 is labeled an ORF, and its function is uncertain. The V and J ends lost 8 bases and 2 bases respectively, with 11 bases between them. The length of the CDR3 is 12 residues. CDR3 DNA: TGTGCCAGTGGACAGAGGGCCTACGAGCAGTACTTC. It translates to CASGQRAYEQYF.

The V call is TRBV25-1, the J call TRBJ2-1; D is undetermined. This CDR3 is 12 amino acids long. CDR1 is MGHDK and CDR2 is SYGVNS in the germline V gene. Trimming removed 10 bases at V and 5 bases at J, with 12 bases between. CDR3 region: CAIPCRDNEQFF. CDR3 DNA sequence: TGTGCCATCCCCTGTAGGGACAATGAGCAGTTCTTC.

This clonotype has a handful of counts. This chain connects TRBV7-8 to TRBJ2-7; D might be TRBD1 (6 bases). The ends were cut back, 6 bases at V and 2 bases at J, with 14 bases in the middle. The CDR3 consists of 14 residues. The germline V gene has CDR1 SGHVS and CDR2 FQNEAQ. CDR3 amino acids: CASSIGTHPYEQYV. The CDR3 DNA is TGTGCCAGCAGTATAGGGACACATCCCTACGAGCAGTACGTC.

The chain combines TRBV12-3 or TRBV12-4 with TRBJ1-2, with TRBD1 matching over 7 bases. The CDR3 extends over 14 amino acids. Germline trimming cut 2 bases from V and 4 bases from J; bases unmatched to any gene: 4. This CDR3 reads CASSLKGAGYGYTF. CDR3 DNA sequence: TGTGCCAGCAGTTTAAAGGGGGCGGGCTATGGCTACACCTTC.

This sequence joins TRBV29-1 and TRBJ2-2, with D unresolved. In germline, CDR1 is SQVTM, CDR2 ANQGSEA. CDR3 length equals 13 residues. Trimming pared 6 bases from V and 0 bases from J, leaving 8 bases between. As DNA, the CDR3 is TGCAGCGTACACAAACCGAACACCGGGGAGCTGTTTTTT. It yields the protein CSVHKPNTGELFF.

As regards this clonotype: A junction end diverges from the germline sequence, so it may reflect a read error. The chain has TRBV4-3 and TRBJ2-1, with D unclear. Germline lookup yields CDR1 LGHNA and CDR2 YSLEER. This CDR3 is 13 amino acids long. This CDR3 is CAGSQVLYNEQFF. The CDR3 DNA is TGCGCCGGCAGCCAAGTCCTTTACAATGAGCAGTTCTTC.

This clonotype was seen only a few times. The chain uses TRBV6-6 and TRBJ2-1; a weak D match, TRBD2 (5 bases). The CDR3 sequence is 16 residues long. Germline loops: CDR1 MNHNY, CDR2 SVGAGI (reference sequence). V shed 2 bases and J shed 0 bases, with 11 bases lying between them. This chain's CDR3 is CASSYESGSSYNEQFF. The DNA for the CDR3 is TGTGCCAGCAGTTACGAGTCGGGATCCTCCTACAATGAGCAGTTCTTC.

The V gene is TRBV15, the J gene TRBJ2-3; 7 nucleotides align to TRBD2. The CDR3 spans 12 residues. Looked up from germline, CDR1 is LNHNV and CDR2 is YYDKDF (reference sequence). Trimming cost V 9 bases and J 6 bases; bases outside gene matches: 6. This CDR3 is CATGLSGDTQYF. CDR3 nucleotides: TGTGCCACGGGACTTAGCGGGGATACGCAGTATTTT.

This chain joins TRBV10-3 and TRBJ1-6, with a possible D match to TRBD1 (5 bases). Between the trimmed V and J ends, which lost 2 bases and 6 bases, there was a span of 14 bases. The CDR3 loop spans 16 amino acids. Per the germline V gene, CDR1 is ENHRY and CDR2 is SYGVKD. This chain's CDR3 is CAISETLRDLNSPLHF. The CDR3 region has the DNA TGTGCCATCAGTGAGACTCTCCGGGACCTTAATTCACCCCTCCACTTT.